A single T cell receptor (beta chain) is shown here with its context. Antigen unknown. The sample originates from a study of glioma-infiltrating T cells. Points from the study as a whole: Above-expected tissue-blood divergence occurred in all gliomas, most in low-grade ones.

Amplification of TCR alpha and beta CDR3 regions from RNA used iRepertoire nested multiplex PCR. For one-step reverse transcription and amplification, about 90-450 ng of tissue mRNA or PBMC total RNA was used. From the multiplex PCR reads, TCRdb called clonotypes with MiXCR, one entry per CDR3 protein. The table has approximately 190,000 distinct CDR3 sequences, 32% seen once. From germline, CDR1 is MNHEY and CDR2 SMNVEV (reference sequence). The J segment lost 6 bases and the V segment lost 3 bases, leaving 4 bases of the junction unmatched. The CDR3 totals 16 residues. The clonotype was recovered from a human donor with low-grade glioma or glioblastoma, undergoing nonglioma brain surgery, or in good health (not recorded which). Sequencing used glioma tissue, nonneoplastic brain tissue, or PBMCs (not recorded which). This sequence joins TRBV27 and TRBJ2-1; 14 nucleotides align to TRBD2. The CDR3 reads CASSLGLAGAGNEQFF. The DNA of the CDR3 is TGTGCCAGCAGTTTGGGACTAGCGGGAGCGGGCAATGAGCAGTTCTTC.